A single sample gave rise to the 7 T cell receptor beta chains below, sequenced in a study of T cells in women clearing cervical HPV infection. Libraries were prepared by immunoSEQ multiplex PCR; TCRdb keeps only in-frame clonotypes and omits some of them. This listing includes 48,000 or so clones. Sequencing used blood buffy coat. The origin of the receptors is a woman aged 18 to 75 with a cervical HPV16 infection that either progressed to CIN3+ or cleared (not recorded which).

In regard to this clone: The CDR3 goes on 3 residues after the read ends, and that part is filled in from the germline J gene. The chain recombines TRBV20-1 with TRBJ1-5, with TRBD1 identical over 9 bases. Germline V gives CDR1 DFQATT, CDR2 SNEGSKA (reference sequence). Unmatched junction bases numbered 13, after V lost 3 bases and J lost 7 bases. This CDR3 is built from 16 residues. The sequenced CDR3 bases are TGCAGTGCTAGGGACAGGGGACGGATAAGATTCCAGCCC. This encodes CSARDRGRIRFQP. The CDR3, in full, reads CSARDRGRIRFQPQHF.

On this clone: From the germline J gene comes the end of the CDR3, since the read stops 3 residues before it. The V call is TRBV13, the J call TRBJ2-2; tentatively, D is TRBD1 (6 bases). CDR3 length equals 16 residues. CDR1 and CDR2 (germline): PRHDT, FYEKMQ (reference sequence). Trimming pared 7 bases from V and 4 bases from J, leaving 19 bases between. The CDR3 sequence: CASTPHGGRGTGELFF. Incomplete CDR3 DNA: TGTGCCAGCACCCCCCATGGGGGCCGGGGCACCGGGGAG.

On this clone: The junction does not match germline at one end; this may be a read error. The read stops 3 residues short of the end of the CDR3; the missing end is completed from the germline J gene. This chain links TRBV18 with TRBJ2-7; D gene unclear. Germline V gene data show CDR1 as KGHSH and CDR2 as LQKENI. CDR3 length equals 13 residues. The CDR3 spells CSSSLGSAYEQYF. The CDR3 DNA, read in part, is TGTTCCAGCTCATTAGGGTCGGCATACGAG.

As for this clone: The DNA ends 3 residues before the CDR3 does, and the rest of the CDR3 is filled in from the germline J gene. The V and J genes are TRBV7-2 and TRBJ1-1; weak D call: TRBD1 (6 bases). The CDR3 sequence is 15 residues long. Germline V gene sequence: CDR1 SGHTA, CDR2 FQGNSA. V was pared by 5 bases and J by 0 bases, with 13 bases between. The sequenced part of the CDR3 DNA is TGTGCCAGCAGCCCACGGACAGCCATGAACACTGAA. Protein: CASSPRTAMNTE. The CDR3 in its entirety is CASSPRTAMNTEAFF.

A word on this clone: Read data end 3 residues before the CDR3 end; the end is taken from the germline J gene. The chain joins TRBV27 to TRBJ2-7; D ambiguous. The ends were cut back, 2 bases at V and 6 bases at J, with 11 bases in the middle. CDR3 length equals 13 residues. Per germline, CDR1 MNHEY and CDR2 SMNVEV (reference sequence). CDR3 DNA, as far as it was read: TGTGCCAGCAGTTTAGTCCCCAGTCCCGAG. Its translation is CASSLVPSPE. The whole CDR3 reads CASSLVPSPEQYF.

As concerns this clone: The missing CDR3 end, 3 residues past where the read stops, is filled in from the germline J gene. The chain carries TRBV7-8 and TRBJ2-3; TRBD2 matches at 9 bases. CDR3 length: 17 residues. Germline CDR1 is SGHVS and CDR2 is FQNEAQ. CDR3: CASGIQSGRPAGDTQYF. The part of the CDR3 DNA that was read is TGTGCCAGCGGGATCCAGAGCGGGAGGCCGGCGGGGGACACG. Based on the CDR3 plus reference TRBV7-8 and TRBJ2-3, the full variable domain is GAGVSQSPRYKVAKRGQDVALRCDPISGHVSLFWYQQALGQGPEFLTYFQNEAQLDKSGLPSDRFFAERPEGSVSTLKIQRTQQEDSAVYLCASGIQSGRPAGDTQYFGPGTRLTVL.

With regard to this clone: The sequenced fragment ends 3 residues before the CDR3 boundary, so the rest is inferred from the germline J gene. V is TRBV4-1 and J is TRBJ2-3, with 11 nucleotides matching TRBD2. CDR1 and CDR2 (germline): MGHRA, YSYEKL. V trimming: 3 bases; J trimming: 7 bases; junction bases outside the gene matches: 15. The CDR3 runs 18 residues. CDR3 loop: CASSHTGLLAGVSNTQYF. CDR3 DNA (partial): TGCGCCAGCAGCCATACCGGCCTACTAGCGGGAGTAAGTAATACG.